Listed below are T cell receptor beta chains from one sample, sequenced in a study of cytomegalovirus exposure and HLA in healthy donors. Sequencing used immunoSEQ multiplex PCR; TCRdb keeps in-frame clones, though not all of them. The sample has under 95,000 clones, 60% to 85% seen once; the top ten hold 2% to 2.5%. Sequencing was carried out using PBMCs. The receptors originated from a boy younger than 18 in good health and CMV-seronegative. The CDR3 runs from the conserved cysteine through the conserved F or W. A D gene is named only where the DNA matches it firmly. The size of a clone is reported for some rows only, either as once, few or many, or as a class for expanded clones.

v_gene,j_gene,d_gene,abundance,CDR3nt,CDR3aa
TRBV19,TRBJ1-1,.,.,TGTGCCAGTAGTATTGGTTCCAGGACTGAAGCTTTCTTT,CASSIGSRTEAFF
TRBV4-1,TRBJ1-2,.,once,TGCGCCAGCAGCCAAGCTATGGGGACAAATTATGGCTACACCTTC,CASSQAMGTNYGYTF
TRBV25-1,TRBJ1-6,TRBD1,.,TGTGCCAGCAGTGAATCGACAGGGGGGAATTCACCCCTCCACTTT,CASSESTGGNSPLHF
TRBV27,TRBJ2-7,.,.,TGTGCCAGCAGGGGTGGGATGGACTCCTCCTACGAGCAGTACTTC,CASRGGMDSSYEQYF
TRBV4-1,TRBJ1-1,.,.,TGCGCCAGCAGCCAAGACAGGGTAGCTGAAGCTTTCTTT,CASSQDRVAEAFF
TRBV15,TRBJ2-4,.,.,TGTGCCACCAGCAGGTGGAGGGGACAGCCTAAAAACATTCAGTACTTC,CATSRWRGQPKNIQYF
TRBV18,TRBJ1-5,TRBD1,few,TGTGCCAGCTCACCGACAGGGAATCAGCCCCAGCATTTT,CASSPTGNQPQHF
TRBV7-9,TRBJ2-3,.,.,TGTGCCAGCAGCCACGTCGGAGATACGCAGTATTTT,CASSHVGDTQYF
TRBV7-9,TRBJ2-7,.,.,TGTGCCAGCAGCCGGGCAGGCGACTACTACGAGCAGTACTTC,CASSRAGDYYEQYF
TRBV27,TRBJ1-2,.,.,TGTGCCAGCAGTTTCGCGGTTTCTAACTATGGCTACACCTTC,CASSFAVSNYGYTF
TRBV7-9,TRBJ2-3,.,.,TGTGCCAGCAGCCCCTTAACTAGCACAGATACGCAGTATTTT,CASSPLTSTDTQYF
TRBV27,TRBJ1-2,TRBD1,few,TGTGCCAGCAGTTCCTATACAGGGGTGGATGGCTACACCTTC,CASSSYTGVDGYTF
TRBV6-5,TRBJ1-4,TRBD1,.,TGTGCCAGCAGTTATGCGACAGGGGGCCGGGAAAAACTGTTTTTT,CASSYATGGREKLFF
TRBV25-1,TRBJ1-6,.,.,TGTGCCAGCAGTGAATGGGGAGACAGGTATAATTCACCCCTCCACTTT,CASSEWGDRYNSPLHF
TRBV10-2,TRBJ2-1,.,.,TGCGCCAGCACCTCTGGACTTGCCCACTACAATGAGCAGTTCTTC,CASTSGLAHYNEQFF
TRBV9,TRBJ1-4,.,.,TGTGCCAGCAGCCCAGCGGGGGTTTCGGGTGAAAAACTGTTTTTT,CASSPAGVSGEKLFF
TRBV5-4,TRBJ2-1,.,.,TGTGCCAGCAGGGCCTCGACAGGGCGGGACTCCTACAATGAGCAGTTCTTC,CASRASTGRDSYNEQFF
TRBV4-3,TRBJ2-7,.,few,TGCGCCAGCAGCCAAGATCGAGGCTACGAGCAGTACTTC,CASSQDRGYEQYF
TRBV28,TRBJ1-1,.,.,TGTGCCAGCACTTTGATCGACAGCACTGAAGCTTTCTTT,CASTLIDSTEAFF
TRBV5-8,TRBJ1-1,.,.,TGTGCCAGCAGCGCAAATAGTCTGAACACTGAAGCTTTCTTT,CASSANSLNTEAFF
TRBV29-1,TRBJ2-7,TRBD2,.,TGCAGCGCCGGGGGGGCCGAGTCTACTTACGAGCAGTACTTC,CSAGGAESTYEQYF
TRBV6-5,TRBJ1-1,.,few,TGTGCCAGCAGCGAGGGAAACACTGAAGCTTTCTTT,CASSEGNTEAFF
TRBV2,TRBJ2-7,.,.,TGTGCCAGCAGTAACAGGGTTACCTACGAGCAGTACTTC,CASSNRVTYEQYF
TRBV5-4,TRBJ1-1,TRBD1,.,TGTGCCAGCAGCAACAGGGGTCCGCTTGAAGCTTTCTTT,CASSNRGPLEAFF
TRBV7-9,TRBJ1-1,.,.,TGTGCCAGCAGCCTAACAGCGAACACTGAAGCTTTCTTT,CASSLTANTEAFF